The 25 T cell receptor beta chains below come from one sample, sequenced in a study of technical replicates of blood from a handful of donors. The repertoire was sequenced with immunoSEQ multiplex PCR; TCRdb's copy has only in-frame clones and lacks some. In the table there are 45,000 to 50,000 clones, around 90% of which are singletons. The sequenced sample was PBMCs. The receptors were gathered from a human donor in good health. Some clones in this sample may be carry-over from other donors' samples.

V is TRBV7-9 and J is TRBJ2-7; D might be TRBD1 (5 bases). Germline CDR1 and CDR2: SEHNR and FQNEAQ (reference sequence). V lost 1 base and J lost 1, with 23 bases in between. The CDR3 extends over 19 amino acids. For the CDR3, the DNA is TGTGCCAGCAGCTTAGTCACAGGATGGTCTTGGGATTTTTCCTACGAGCAGTACTTC. This translates into CASSLVTGWSWDFSYEQYF.

This clone is a singleton in its sample. The V and J genes are TRBV5-6 and TRBJ2-4; 7 bases match TRBD1. V dropped 4 bases and J dropped 4; count of bases not matched to a gene: 8. Germline V gene data show CDR1 as SGHDT and CDR2 as YYEEEE. CDR3 length: 15 residues. CDR3 amino acids: CASSPYRDRKNIQYF. CDR3 nucleotides: TGTGCCAGCAGCCCCTACCGGGACAGAAAAAACATTCAGTACTTC.

The table lists this clone with a count of one. The rearrangement joins TRBV5-1 to TRBJ1-5; 9 positions match TRBD1. CDR3 length: 14 residues. CDR1 is SGHRS, CDR2 YFSETQ, per germline. V was clipped by 5 bases and J by 6 bases; unmatched bases: 6. The CDR3 here is CASSAGTGTQPQHF. The CDR3 DNA is TGCGCCAGCAGTGCTGGGACAGGGACTCAGCCCCAGCATTTT.

The chain has TRBV5-6 and TRBJ1-2, with 11 nucleotides matching TRBD1. V shed 4 bases and J 4 bases; nucleotides not matched to a gene: 6. The CDR3 length is 15 residues. Germline CDR1 and CDR2: SGHDT and YYEEEE. In DNA, the CDR3 is TGTGCCAGCAGCGCGGACAGGGGGCTAACCTATGGCTACACCTTC. The encoded protein is CASSADRGLTYGYTF.

The chain links TRBV13 to TRBJ2-7, with 7 nucleotides matching TRBD2. Germline V gene lookup returns CDR1 PRHDT and CDR2 FYEKMQ (reference sequence). The CDR3 runs 15 residues. Trimming at V came to 5 bases and at J to 5 bases, leaving 12 bases not matched to a gene. The CDR3 reads CASSISGIASDEQYF. The CDR3 DNA is TGTGCCAGCAGCATAAGCGGGATAGCAAGCGACGAGCAGTACTTC.

The chain joins TRBV7-9 to TRBJ2-3; the D gene is possibly TRBD1 (6 bases). Germline-derived CDR1 and CDR2 are SEHNR and FQNEAQ (reference sequence). Trimming stripped 4 bases from V and 0 bases from J, with 11 bases between. CDR3 length equals 15 residues. CDR3 in amino acids: CASSSGQPSTDTQYF. As DNA, the CDR3 is TGTGCCAGCAGCTCAGGACAGCCTAGCACAGATACGCAGTATTTT. The full variable domain, rest sourced from reference TRBV7-9 and TRBJ2-3, is DTGVSQNPRHKITKRGQNVTFRCDPISEHNRLYWYRQTLGQGPEFLTYFQNEAQLEKSRLLSDRFSAERPKGSFSTLEIQRTEQGDSAMYLCASSSGQPSTDTQYFGPGTRLTVL.

The J gene is TRBJ1-2, the V gene TRBV5-4, with a possible D match to TRBD1 (6 bases). This CDR3 region has 17 residues. V lost 0 bases and J 3 bases, leaving 18 bases between the germline ends. Germline CDR1 is SGHNT and CDR2 is YYREEE (reference sequence). CDR3 protein: CASSLGRRGAKDYGYTF. The CDR3 DNA is TGTGCCAGCAGCTTGGGGCGTCGGGGGGCGAAAGACTATGGCTACACCTTC.

The rearrangement links TRBV27 to TRBJ2-7; tentative D call: TRBD1 (6 bases). Trimming took off 5 bases at V and 2 bases at J, with 16 bases between the two ends. Germline lookup yields CDR1 MNHEY and CDR2 SMNVEV (reference sequence). The CDR3 totals 15 residues. The CDR3, as DNA: TGTGCCAGCAGTCTAGTTGGGGGCCCCACCTACGAGCAGTACTTC. The encoded protein is CASSLVGGPTYEQYF.

The table lists this clone with a count of one. The chain has TRBV19 and TRBJ2-2; 7 bases line up with TRBD2. Germline CDR1 is LNHDA and CDR2 is SQIVND (reference sequence). The trim removed 0 bases at V and 5 bases at J, leaving 18 bases unmatched. This CDR3 has 20 amino acids. CDR3 sequence: CASSIDLVSGIKLGTGELFF. CDR3 nucleotide sequence: TGTGCCAGTAGTATAGATCTTGTGAGCGGGATAAAACTTGGGACCGGGGAGCTGTTTTTT.

The chain employs TRBV9 and TRBJ1-3; unclear D gene. Trimming stripped 0 bases from V and 0 bases from J, with 7 bases between. The CDR3 is made up of 15 amino acids. Germline V CDR1 and CDR2: SGDLS, YYNGEE. The CDR3 bases are TGTGCCAGCAGCGTAGATCTCTACTCTGGAAACACCATATATTTT. Translation: CASSVDLYSGNTIYF.

V gene TRBV5-1 combines with J gene TRBJ1-3, with 10 nucleotides matching TRBD1. CDR3 length equals 16 residues. With 4 bases clipped from V and 3 bases from J, the junction kept 7 bases outside the gene matches. CDR1 is SGHRS, CDR2 YFSETQ, per germline. The CDR3 coding sequence is TGCGCCAGCAGCCAGGCCGACAGGGGGCTTGGAAACACCATATATTTT. Translated: CASSQADRGLGNTIYF.

The chain carries TRBV7-9 and TRBJ2-3, with 11 nucleotides matching TRBD2. V trimming: 2 bases; J trimming: 3 bases; junction bases outside the gene matches: 7. CDR1 SEHNR and CDR2 FQNEAQ come from the germline V gene (reference sequence). There are 17 residues in the CDR3. CDR3: CASSLRFSGGATDTQYF. The CDR3 DNA reads as TGTGCCAGCAGCTTACGATTTAGCGGGGGGGCAACAGATACGCAGTATTTT.

The chain carries TRBV9 and TRBJ2-1; tentatively, D is TRBD2 (5 bases). The CDR3 contains 15 residues. The germline V gene encodes CDR1 SGDLS and CDR2 YYNGEE. Trimming took 1 base from V and 0 from J, leaving 8 bases between them. The CDR3 region has the DNA TGTGCCAGCAGCGTAACGGGGATCTCCTACAATGAGCAGTTCTTC. Its protein is CASSVTGISYNEQFF.

This clone was counted only a few times. The chain combines TRBV29-1 with TRBJ1-1; 7 bases align to TRBD1. From germline, CDR1 is SQVTM and CDR2 ANQGSEA. After removal of 6 bases from V and 5 bases from J, the junction contained 6 bases not matched to a gene. The CDR3 length is 12 residues. CDR3 nucleotides: TGCAGCGTAAGGGACAGTAGGACTGAAGCTTTCTTT. Translation gives CSVRDSRTEAFF.

This clone was picked up a small number of times. This chain uses TRBV6-1 with TRBJ2-2, with 11 bases fitting TRBD2. Germline values: CDR1 MNHNS, CDR2 SASEGT. CDR3 length: 22 amino acids. Trimming removed 2 bases from V and 5 bases from J; junction bases left unmatched: 22. CDR3 protein: CASSERTRGMVAGGFGTGELFF. DNA for the CDR3: TGTGCCAGCAGTGAACGGACGAGGGGGATGGTAGCGGGGGGGTTTGGGACCGGGGAGCTGTTTTTT.

The chain combines TRBV5-6 with TRBJ1-6, with TRBD1 identical over 7 bases. V shed 3 bases and J 10 bases; nucleotides not matched to a gene: 7. The germline V gene encodes CDR1 SGHDT and CDR2 YYEEEE. The CDR3 is 14 residues long. The CDR3 sequence is CASSSGTTGSPLHF. CDR3 DNA: TGTGCCAGCAGCTCCGGGACGACAGGGTCACCCCTCCACTTT.

The chain employs TRBV13 and TRBJ1-1; D perhaps matches TRBD1 (5 bases). The germline V and J ends were trimmed by 6 bases and 0 bases, with 11 bases remaining between them. The CDR3 consists of 14 residues. Germline V gives CDR1 PRHDT, CDR2 FYEKMQ (reference sequence). CDR3 amino acids: CASSGARLNTEAFF. CDR3 nucleotide sequence: TGTGCCAGCAGTGGGGCAAGGCTGAACACTGAAGCTTTCTTT.

This chain links TRBV7-6 with TRBJ1-3, with D tentatively TRBD1 (5 bases). V was shortened by 1 base and J by 0 bases, with 13 bases between the two germline ends. Germline loops: CDR1 SGHVS, CDR2 FNYEAQ. The length of the CDR3 is 17 residues. CDR3 in amino acids: CASSLGAGSSSGNTIYF. CDR3 sequence (DNA): TGTGCCAGCAGCTTAGGGGCAGGGTCCTCCTCTGGAAACACCATATATTTT. Combining the CDR3 with reference TRBV7-6 and TRBJ1-3 gives the whole variable domain GAGVSQSPRYKVTKRGQDVALRCDPISGHVSLYWYRQALGQGPEFLTYFNYEAQQDKSGLPNDRFSAERPEGSISTLTIQRTEQRDSAMYRCASSLGAGSSSGNTIYFGEGSWLTVV.

The chain recombines TRBV19 with TRBJ2-5, with D perhaps matching TRBD2 (6 bases). The V gene lost 5 bases and the J gene lost 2 bases, with 15 bases spanning the gap. CDR3 size: 15 residues. Germline V gene sequence: CDR1 LNHDA, CDR2 SQIVND (reference sequence). For the CDR3, the DNA is TGTGCCAGTAGTCTTGACCCCGGGAGTCAAGAGACCCAGTACTTC. Its translation is CASSLDPGSQETQYF.

The chain is built from TRBV5-1 and TRBJ1-3; no clear D gene. CDR1 SGHRS and CDR2 YFSETQ come from the germline V gene. Trimming removed 0 bases at V and 0 bases at J, with 7 bases between. This CDR3 contains 15 residues. The DNA of the CDR3 is TGCGCCAGCAGCTTGGCCGGGATCTCTGGAAACACCATATATTTT. Translated: CASSLAGISGNTIYF.

J is TRBJ1-6 and V is TRBV27; D is undetermined. With 1 base removed from V and 9 bases from J, the gap between germline ends came to 19 bases. Germline values: CDR1 MNHEY, CDR2 SMNVEV (reference sequence). CDR3 length: 17 amino acids. The CDR3 loop is CASSLLGGGPRSSPLHF. CDR3 coding DNA: TGTGCCAGCAGTTTATTGGGAGGTGGACCTAGGAGTTCACCCCTCCACTTT.

The table lists this clone with a count of one. The J gene is TRBJ2-5, the V gene TRBV6-5, with D perhaps matching TRBD1 (6 bases). This CDR3 is built from 15 residues. The germline V and J ends were trimmed by 2 bases and 0 bases, with 10 bases remaining between them. Germline CDR1 and CDR2: MNHEY and SVGAGI. CDR3: CASSYEGVYQETQYF. The CDR3 coding sequence is TGTGCCAGCAGTTACGAGGGGGTGTACCAAGAGACCCAGTACTTC.

This rearrangement joins TRBV19 to TRBJ1-2, with 8 nucleotides matching TRBD1. The CDR3 extends over 13 amino acids. Germline CDR1 reads LNHDA; CDR2 reads SQIVND (reference sequence). With 8 bases clipped from V and 7 bases from J, the junction kept 9 bases outside the gene matches. CDR3 in amino acids: CASGFGQGSGYTF. CDR3 in DNA: TGTGCCAGTGGCTTTGGACAGGGCTCTGGCTACACCTTC.

This chain uses TRBV6-6 with TRBJ1-2; D remains ambiguous. Germline CDR1 reads MNHNY; CDR2 reads SVGAGI (reference sequence). This CDR3 is 14 amino acids long. V lost 6 bases to trimming and J lost 3 bases, with 14 bases between them. The CDR3 nucleotides read TGTGCCAGCAGACCCGACACCCAGTACTATGGCTACACCTTC. It codes for CASRPDTQYYGYTF.

The V and J genes are TRBV6-5 and TRBJ1-6, with 7 bases identical to TRBD1. The CDR3 has 15 amino acids. The junction had 8 bases not matched to a gene; V was cut back by 2 bases and J by 10 bases. Germline CDR1 reads MNHEY; CDR2 reads SVGAGI. In nucleotides, the CDR3 is TGTGCCAGCAGTTACGACAGGGCTCGGAGGTCACCCCTCCACTTT. It yields the protein CASSYDRARRSPLHF.